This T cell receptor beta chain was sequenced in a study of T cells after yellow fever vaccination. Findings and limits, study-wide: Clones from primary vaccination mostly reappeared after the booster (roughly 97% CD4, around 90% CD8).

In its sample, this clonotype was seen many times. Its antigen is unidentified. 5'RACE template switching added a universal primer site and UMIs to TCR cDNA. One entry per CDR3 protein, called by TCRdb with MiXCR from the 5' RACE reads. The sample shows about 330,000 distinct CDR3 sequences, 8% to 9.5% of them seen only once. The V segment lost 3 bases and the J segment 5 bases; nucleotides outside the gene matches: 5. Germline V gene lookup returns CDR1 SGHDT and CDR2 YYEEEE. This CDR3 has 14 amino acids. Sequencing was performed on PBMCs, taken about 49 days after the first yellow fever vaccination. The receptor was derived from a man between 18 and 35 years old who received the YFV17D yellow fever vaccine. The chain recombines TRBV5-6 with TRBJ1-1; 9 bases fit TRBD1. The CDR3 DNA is TGTGCCAGCAGCTGGGGACAGGGTTGGACTGAAGCTTTCTTT. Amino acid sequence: CASSWGQGWTEAFF. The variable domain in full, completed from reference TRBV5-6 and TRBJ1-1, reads DAGVTQSPTHLIKTRGQQVTLRCSPKSGHDTVSWYQQALGQGPQFIFQYYEEEERQRGNFPDRFSGHQFPNYSSELNVNALLLGDSALYLCASSWGQGWTEAFFGQGTRLTVV.